Each of the 30 T cell receptor beta chains below was sequenced from the same sample in a study of cytomegalovirus exposure and HLA in healthy donors (dated by TCRdb to about 2017). Libraries were constructed by the immunoSEQ multiplex PCR assay. For the multiplex PCR, a mixture combining 60 forward primers for TCR Vbeta segments and 13 reverse primers for TCR Jbeta segments was used. The table comes from immuneACCESS by way of TCRdb, which keeps in-frame sequences with V and J called. Part of the clones is missing from these tables; in studies checked, under half for an unresolved V gene and the rest for unknown reasons. A total of about 150,000 clones appear in this sample, 84% of them only once. 0.38% of the sample is in the top ten clones. The specimen was PBMCs. The receptors were sampled from a boy between 2 and 10 years old in good health and CMV-seronegative.

The rearrangement uses TRBV6-5 and TRBJ1-1, with a weak D call TRBD1 (6 bases). V gave up 5 bases and J gave up 8 bases, with 9 bases separating them. This CDR3 comprises 11 residues. Germline V CDR1 and CDR2: MNHEY, SVGAGI. The CDR3 protein is CASSQGWEAFF. CDR3 bases: TGTGCCAGCAGTCAGGGGTGGGAAGCTTTCTTT.

The V gene is TRBV18, the J gene TRBJ2-6, with a tentative D call TRBD1 (6 bases). V was pared by 3 bases and J by 0 bases, with 15 bases between. Looked up from germline, CDR1 is KGHSH and CDR2 is LQKENI. The CDR3 loop spans 18 amino acids. This CDR3 is CASSPYQGTSSGANVLTF. The CDR3 DNA reads TGTGCCAGCTCACCCTACCAGGGGACAAGCTCTGGGGCCAACGTCCTGACTTTC.

This chain links TRBV28 with TRBJ2-5; 7 nucleotides align to TRBD1. The J call could be wrong; TRBJ2-7 is a better fit for the DNA end. CDR3 size: 14 residues. The germline V gene has CDR1 MDHEN and CDR2 SYDVKM. The CDR3 here is CASSEPTGIYEQYF. The CDR3 nucleotides are TGTGCCAGCAGTGAACCGACAGGGATCTACGAGCAGTACTTC.

The chain is built from TRBV7-6 and TRBJ2-7; TRBD1 aligns across 9 bases. This CDR3 is 13 amino acids long. Trimming removed 6 bases from V and 3 bases from J; junction bases left unmatched: 3. The germline V gene has CDR1 SGHVS and CDR2 FNYEAQ. The CDR3 DNA is TGTGCCAGCAGTAAGGACAGGGGCTACGAGCAGTACTTC. Amino acid sequence: CASSKDRGYEQYF.

The chain uses TRBV10-3 and TRBJ1-1; weak D call: TRBD1 (6 bases). The CDR3 consists of 16 residues. V was shortened by 8 bases and J by 1 base, with 20 bases between the two germline ends. Germline V gives CDR1 ENHRY, CDR2 SYGVKD. The CDR3 spells CAIRGTLHKGNTEAFF. CDR3 nucleotide sequence: TGTGCCATCCGTGGGACACTTCATAAGGGGAACACTGAAGCTTTCTTT.

The J gene is TRBJ2-3, the V gene TRBV7-9; TRBD1 aligns across 9 bases. V shed 4 bases and J 3 bases; nucleotides not matched to a gene: 5. Germline assignment: CDR1 SEHNR and CDR2 FQNEAQ (reference sequence). The CDR3 totals 15 residues. The CDR3 bases are TGTGCCAGCAGCTCCATACAGGGGGCAACAGATACGCAGTATTTT. Amino acids: CASSSIQGATDTQYF.

V gene TRBV7-9 combines with J gene TRBJ1-2; D is uncertain. From germline, CDR1 is SEHNR and CDR2 FQNEAQ (reference sequence). The V end lost 1 base, the J end lost 3 bases, and 3 bases lay between the germline ends. The CDR3 has 12 amino acids. The CDR3 spells CASSLGDYGYTF. The DNA for the CDR3 is TGTGCCAGCAGCTTAGGAGACTATGGCTACACCTTC.

The rearrangement uses TRBV7-6 and TRBJ2-7; 8 bases align to TRBD1. There are 13 residues in the CDR3. The ends lost 2 bases at V and 7 bases at J; junction bases unmatched: 4. Germline V lookup: CDR1 SGHVS, CDR2 FNYEAQ. The CDR3 is CASSLWDRQEQYF. The CDR3 DNA is TGTGCCAGCAGCTTATGGGACAGGCAAGAGCAGTACTTC.

This chain connects TRBV7-2 to TRBJ1-3; D is ambiguous. CDR3 length: 14 amino acids. Germline CDR1 reads SGHTA; CDR2 reads FQGNSA. Trimming removed 6 bases from V and 0 bases from J, with 9 bases in between. The CDR3 sequence is CASSPTASGNTIYF. The CDR3 coding sequence is TGTGCCAGCAGTCCAACAGCCTCTGGAAACACCATATATTTT.

The chain employs TRBV19 and TRBJ1-5, with 7 bases lining up with TRBD1. There are 18 residues in the CDR3. CDR1 and CDR2 (germline): LNHDA, SQIVND (reference sequence). J gave up 2 bases and V 5 bases, and 15 bases lay outside the gene matches. The CDR3 sequence is CASSHYLQGVGGNQPQHF. The DNA for the CDR3 is TGTGCCAGTAGTCATTACTTGCAGGGGGTCGGTGGCAATCAGCCCCAGCATTTT.

The chain uses TRBV19 and TRBJ2-1, with D possibly being TRBD2 (6 bases). The V and J ends lost 3 bases and 5 bases respectively, with 14 bases between them. Per the germline V gene, CDR1 is LNHDA and CDR2 is SQIVND (reference sequence). The CDR3 runs to 15 residues. The CDR3 DNA reads TGTGCCAGTAGTATGGCTAGCCGGGGGAACAATGAGCAGTTCTTC. As protein: CASSMASRGNNEQFF.

The CDR3: CASNSLHSVNTGELFF. DNA for the CDR3: TGTGCCAGCAACTCCCTCCACTCCGTTAACACCGGGGAGCTGTTTTTT. V usage is TRBV5-6 and J usage is TRBJ2-2; D not certain. Germline-derived CDR1 and CDR2 are SGHDT and YYEEEE. V was clipped by 6 bases and J by 2 bases, with 17 bases between them. This CDR3 is 16 amino acids long.

The chain uses TRBV7-9 and TRBJ2-5, with a weak D call TRBD2 (5 bases). CDR3 length: 12 residues. Germline V gene sequence: CDR1 SEHNR, CDR2 FQNEAQ (reference sequence). Trimming pared 5 bases from V and 4 bases from J, leaving 8 bases between. The CDR3 DNA reads TGTGCCAGCAGCCCCCGGGGAGAGACCCAGTACTTC. Translation: CASSPRGETQYF.

The V gene is TRBV18, the J gene TRBJ2-6; TRBD2 matches at 10 bases. The length of the CDR3 is 18 residues. Trimming took 4 bases from V and 3 from J; bases not matched to a gene: 9. Per germline, CDR1 KGHSH and CDR2 LQKENI. Here the CDR3 reads CASSLTVLAGVGANVLTF. The CDR3 region has the DNA TGTGCCAGCTCACTTACAGTCCTAGCGGGGGTTGGGGCCAACGTCCTGACTTTC.

The CDR3 region is CASRDTGGNNSPLHF. The CDR3 DNA follows: TGTGCCAGCAGGGATACAGGGGGCAATAATTCACCCCTCCACTTT. The V and J genes are TRBV6-1 and TRBJ1-6, with 9 bases matching TRBD1. This CDR3 region has 15 residues. The V and J ends lost 6 bases and 5 bases, in that order; junction bases with no gene match: 5. Germline CDR1 MNHNS, CDR2 SASEGT.

The chain couples TRBV7-9 to TRBJ1-3, with 8 bases fitting TRBD1. Germline lookup yields CDR1 SEHNR and CDR2 FQNEAQ (reference sequence). The CDR3 extends over 14 amino acids. The V and J ends lost 5 bases and 8 bases, in that order; junction bases with no gene match: 8. CDR3 nucleotide sequence: TGTGCCAGCAGCCTCGGACAGGGTAGGGACACCATATATTTT. Residues: CASSLGQGRDTIYF.

The V gene is TRBV4-2, the J gene TRBJ2-1; 7 bases align to TRBD2. The V segment lost 8 bases and the J segment 5 bases; nucleotides outside the gene matches: 6. This CDR3 comprises 13 residues. Germline lookup yields CDR1 LGHNA and CDR2 YNFKEQ. In nucleotides, the CDR3 is TGTGCCAGCCGGGGGGAGTGGGACAATGAGCAGTTCTTC. This sequence encodes CASRGEWDNEQFF.

The chain uses TRBV12-2 and TRBJ2-7; the table's D call of TRBD2 was not tested on the DNA. TRBV12-2 corresponds to a pseudogene. The CDR3 covers 16 residues. CDR3 loop: CASRLVGGRRTYEQYF. The CDR3 nucleotides read TGTGCAAGTCGCTTAGTTGGCGGGAGACGCACCTACGAGCAGTACTTC.

The chain is built from TRBV2 and TRBJ2-3; D unresolved. V shed 6 bases and J shed 5 bases, with 9 bases lying between them. This CDR3 comprises 12 residues. Germline lookup yields CDR1 SNHLY and CDR2 FYNNEI. CDR3 in amino acids: CASRYTVDTQYF. CDR3 DNA: TGTGCCAGCAGATACACCGTAGATACGCAGTATTTT.

CDR3 bases: TGTGCCAGCACCACCCGACCGGGTGGTCAGCCCCAGCATTTT. It encodes CASTTRPGGQPQHF. This chain joins TRBV5-8 and TRBJ1-5, with no clear D. Germline loops: CDR1 SGHTS, CDR2 YDEGEE. The CDR3 totals 14 residues. Between the trimmed V and J ends, which lost 6 bases and 6 bases, there was a span of 16 bases.

This chain uses TRBV27 with TRBJ2-1; 8 positions agree with TRBD1. V was clipped by 4 bases and J by 12 bases; unmatched bases: 5. This CDR3 is built from 12 residues. Germline CDR1 and CDR2: MNHEY and SMNVEV (reference sequence). CDR3 in amino acids: CASSSGGAPQFF. For the CDR3, the DNA is TGTGCCAGCAGTTCAGGGGGCGCCCCGCAGTTCTTC.

This chain uses TRBV5-1 with TRBJ1-4; tentative D call: TRBD1 (5 bases). The germline V gene has CDR1 SGHRS and CDR2 YFSETQ. Between the trimmed V and J ends, which lost 6 bases and 4 bases, there was a span of 13 bases. CDR3 size: 14 residues. For the CDR3, the DNA is TGCGCCAGCAACGCCGGGACTGATAATGAAAAACTGTTTTTT. Protein product: CASNAGTDNEKLFF.

The chain uses TRBV7-3 and TRBJ2-1; 13 bases fit TRBD2. This CDR3 has 16 residues. The V gene end was trimmed by 4 bases and the J gene end by 6 bases; junction bases not matched to a gene: 6. Germline CDR1 reads SGHTA; CDR2 reads FQGTGA. CDR3 protein: CASSSSLAGGSNEQFF. CDR3 nucleotide sequence: TGTGCCAGCAGCTCATCACTAGCGGGAGGGAGCAATGAGCAGTTCTTC.

The chain recombines TRBV7-6 with TRBJ2-3; 9 nucleotides line up with TRBD1. Germline trimming cut 6 bases from V and 1 base from J; bases unmatched to any gene: 8. CDR3 length: 16 amino acids. The germline V gene has CDR1 SGHVS and CDR2 FNYEAQ. The CDR3 sequence: CASSGPGQGGTDTQYF. CDR3 nucleotide sequence: TGTGCCAGCAGTGGACCGGGACAGGGAGGCACAGATACGCAGTATTTT.

V gene TRBV20-1 combines with J gene TRBJ1-1; TRBD1 is a possible D gene (5 bases). The CDR3 sequence is 10 residues long. V lost 6 bases and J lost 7, with 9 bases in between. Germline V CDR1 and CDR2: DFQATT, SNEGSKA (reference sequence). CDR3 nucleotides: TGCAGTGCCGGGGGTGTTGAAGCTTTCTTT. Translated: CSAGGVEAFF.

This rearrangement joins TRBV13 to TRBJ2-7; 8 nucleotides match TRBD2. Trimming cost V 3 bases and J 4 bases; bases outside gene matches: 5. Germline V gene lookup returns CDR1 PRHDT and CDR2 FYEKMQ (reference sequence). The CDR3 is 14 amino acids. The CDR3 region is CASSFSGSGYEQYF. Here the CDR3 DNA reads TGTGCCAGCAGCTTCAGCGGGAGCGGGTACGAGCAGTACTTC. Full variable domain (missing parts from reference TRBV13 and TRBJ2-7): AAGVIQSPRHLIKEKRETATLKCYPIPRHDTVYWYQQGPGQDPQFLISFYEKMQSDKGSIPDRFSAQQFSDYHSELNMSSLELGDSALYFCASSFSGSGYEQYFGPGTRLTVT.

The J gene is TRBJ2-1, the V gene TRBV5-1, with a weak D call TRBD1 (6 bases). The length of the CDR3 is 17 residues. Trimming stripped 0 bases from V and 4 bases from J, with 17 bases between. CDR1 and CDR2 from the germline V gene are SGHRS and YFSETQ. CDR3 DNA sequence: TGCGCCAGCAGCTTGGGACCACAGGGTCAGGGGTACAATGAGCAGTTCTTC. It translates to CASSLGPQGQGYNEQFF.

V gene TRBV29-1 combines with J gene TRBJ2-5; D is possibly TRBD1 (5 bases). The CDR3 has 12 amino acids. V shed 6 bases and J shed 4 bases, with 12 bases lying between them. Germline CDR1 is SQVTM and CDR2 is ANQGSEA. In nucleotides, the CDR3 is TGCAGCGTCGCAGGGAACGTAGAGACCCAGTACTTC. Translating gives CSVAGNVETQYF. The full variable domain, with the rest looked up from reference TRBV29-1 and TRBJ2-5, is SAVISQKPSRDICQRGTSLTIQCQVDSQVTMMFWYRQQPGQSLTLIATANQGSEATYESGFVIDKFPISRPNLTFSTLTVSNMSPEDSSIYLCSVAGNVETQYFGPGTRLLVL.

The chain carries TRBV5-1 and TRBJ2-3; 7 positions match TRBD2. Germline CDR1 and CDR2: SGHRS and YFSETQ. This CDR3 has 17 amino acids. The J segment lost 4 bases and the V segment lost 6 bases, leaving 17 bases of the junction unmatched. The CDR3 spells CASMPRLSGRAADTQYF. In DNA form, the CDR3 reads TGCGCCAGCATGCCCCGTTTGTCGGGGAGGGCGGCAGATACGCAGTATTTT.

This clone was detected only a few times. The V gene is TRBV6-5, the J gene TRBJ1-4, with TRBD1 matching 11 bases. The CDR3 totals 15 residues. V lost 2 bases to trimming and J lost 7 bases; unmatched junction nucleotides: 3. CDR1 MNHEY and CDR2 SVGAGI come from the germline V gene. The CDR3 bases are TGTGCCAGCAGTTACGCCGGGACAGGGGGTGAAAAACTGTTTTTT. Translated: CASSYAGTGGEKLFF.